Below, 15 T cell receptor beta chains from the same sample are listed, as sequenced in a study of blood T cell repertoires in COVID-19. TCRdb keeps only in-frame clones here, not all; method: immunoSEQ multiplex PCR. The sample lists around 280,000 clones, 90% occurring once. Sequencing was done on a sample of PBMCs or T cells enriched from blood (not recorded which). The receptors derive from a woman aged 18-29 years with acute COVID-19.

This chain links TRBV12-3 or TRBV12-4 with TRBJ1-1; a possible D gene is TRBD1 (5 bases). The V end was cut by 1 base, the J end by 8 bases, with 11 bases between. The CDR3 spans 13 residues. CDR3 amino acids: CASSLEPGGEAFF. The CDR3 bases are TGTGCCAGCAGTTTAGAGCCGGGGGGGGAAGCTTTCTTT.

The CDR3 DNA reads TGTGCCAGCAGCTTCCCTCCTAGCGGGAGGGCCGATGAGCAGTTCTTC. Its protein product is CASSFPPSGRADEQFF. The rearrangement uses TRBV7-9 and TRBJ2-1; 12 bases are a match to TRBD2. This CDR3 is built from 16 residues. V dropped 3 bases and J dropped 8; count of bases not matched to a gene: 8. Germline-derived CDR1 and CDR2 are SEHNR and FQNEAQ (reference sequence).

The DNA of the CDR3 is TGTGCCAGCAGCCAGGGGACTAGCGGTCGCTCCTACGAGCAGTACTTC. It codes for CASSQGTSGRSYEQYF. The rearrangement uses TRBV5-4 and TRBJ2-7; the match to TRBD2 covers 11 bases. The length of the CDR3 is 16 residues. Losses at the gene ends were 4 bases for V and 0 bases for J; bases not matched to a gene: 6. From germline, CDR1 is SGHNT and CDR2 YYREEE (reference sequence).

V is TRBV4-2 and J is TRBJ2-2, with D possibly being TRBD2 (6 bases). Trimming cost V 0 bases and J 6 bases, with 14 bases left between them. Looked up from germline, CDR1 is LGHNA and CDR2 is YNFKEQ. The CDR3 contains 16 residues. CDR3: CASSQEVGREAGELFF. For the CDR3, the DNA is TGTGCCAGCAGCCAAGAAGTGGGAAGGGAGGCCGGGGAGCTGTTTTTT.

The rearrangement links TRBV9 to TRBJ2-1, with D possibly TRBD1 on 6 matching bases. Trimming left V 0 bases short and J 10 bases short, with 20 bases between. Looked up from germline, CDR1 is SGDLS and CDR2 is YYNGEE. The CDR3 totals 16 residues. Written as DNA, the CDR3 is TGTGCCAGCAGCGTAGCCGGTGGACAGTACGGCATGGAGCAGTTCTTC. Translated, it gives CASSVAGGQYGMEQFF.

A single count supports this clone. V usage is TRBV11-2 and J usage is TRBJ2-7; 9 bases line up with TRBD2. The germline CDR1 and CDR2 sequences are SGHAT and FQNNGV. The CDR3 length is 18 residues. The trim removed 5 bases at V and 4 bases at J, leaving 18 bases unmatched. The CDR3 DNA reads TGTGCCAGCAGCAAAGAGGACTCGGCGGGAGGGCAGATGTACGAGCAGTACTTC. Translation gives CASSKEDSAGGQMYEQYF.

This clone was seen only once. This chain uses TRBV28 with TRBJ1-1; D is undetermined. This CDR3 has 15 amino acids. Germline V gives CDR1 MDHEN, CDR2 SYDVKM. Trimming cost V 3 bases and J 0 bases, with 11 bases left between them. This chain's CDR3 is CASSLRLNMNTEAFF. CDR3 nucleotides: TGTGCCAGCAGTTTGCGGCTAAACATGAACACTGAAGCTTTCTTT.

The chain is built from TRBV27 and TRBJ2-2; 7 positions agree with TRBD2. Germline CDR1 reads MNHEY; CDR2 reads SMNVEV (reference sequence). This CDR3 region has 18 residues. The V and J ends lost 4 bases and 5 bases, in that order; junction bases with no gene match: 16. CDR3 DNA sequence: TGTGCCAGCAGTTCCCGCGGGGGTTGGGGCTACGGGACCGGGGAGCTGTTTTTT. This translates into CASSSRGGWGYGTGELFF.

V is TRBV28 and J is TRBJ2-3; 12 bases match TRBD1. From germline, CDR1 is MDHEN and CDR2 SYDVKM. CDR3 length: 16 residues. Losses at the gene ends were 6 bases for V and 2 bases for J; bases not matched to a gene: 6. The CDR3, as DNA: TGTGCCAGCAGAGGGGACAGGGGGCACCCCACAGATACGCAGTATTTT. This gives the protein CASRGDRGHPTDTQYF.

The rearrangement joins TRBV18 to TRBJ2-1; 11 bases are shared with TRBD2. Germline lookup yields CDR1 KGHSH and CDR2 LQKENI. There are 16 residues in the CDR3. The V gene end was trimmed by 3 bases and the J gene end by 10 bases; junction bases not matched to a gene: 11. The CDR3 sequence is CASSPDRLAGSGEQFF. The CDR3 DNA is TGTGCCAGCTCACCTGACAGACTAGCGGGATCAGGCGAGCAGTTCTTC.

The chain uses TRBV27 and TRBJ1-1; 7 bases are shared with TRBD1. Germline-derived CDR1 and CDR2 are MNHEY and SMNVEV (reference sequence). After removal of 1 base from V and 4 bases from J, the junction contained 9 bases not matched to a gene. The CDR3 consists of 16 residues. CDR3 amino acids: CASSLFPTGFGTEAFF. In nucleotides, the CDR3 is TGTGCCAGCAGTTTATTCCCGACAGGGTTTGGCACTGAAGCTTTCTTT.

The rearrangement links TRBV30 to TRBJ2-7, with 10 bases aligning to TRBD2. Trimming removed 5 bases from V and 1 base from J; junction bases left unmatched: 8. The germline CDR1 and CDR2 sequences are GTSNPN and SVGIG (reference sequence). The CDR3 sequence is 15 residues long. The CDR3 region is CAWFGELAGSYEQYF. DNA of the CDR3: TGTGCCTGGTTTGGGGAACTAGCGGGGTCCTACGAGCAGTACTTC.

The gene calls are TRBV27 and TRBJ2-1; D is perhaps TRBD2 (6 bases). V was shortened by 2 bases and J by 4 bases, with 12 bases between the two germline ends. This CDR3 spans 15 amino acids. The germline V gene encodes CDR1 MNHEY and CDR2 SMNVEV (reference sequence). CDR3: CASSLETSPYNEQFF. As DNA, the CDR3 is TGTGCCAGCAGTTTAGAGACTAGTCCATACAATGAGCAGTTCTTC.

This CDR3 reads CAISRGGNEQFF. The CDR3 DNA reads as TGTGCCATCAGTAGAGGGGGCAATGAGCAGTTCTTC. The rearrangement links TRBV10-3 to TRBJ2-1, with D possibly matching TRBD1 (6 bases). Trimming cost V 5 bases and J 6 bases, with 8 bases left between them. CDR3 length equals 12 residues. Germline lookup yields CDR1 ENHRY and CDR2 SYGVKD.

The chain combines TRBV19 with TRBJ1-5, with TRBD1 matching over 7 bases. V lost 7 bases, J lost 4 bases, and 7 bases stayed unmatched. Germline V CDR1 and CDR2: LNHDA, SQIVND (reference sequence). The CDR3 covers 14 residues. The DNA for the CDR3 is TGTGCCAGTACCCACAGGGGTGGGAATCAGCCCCAGCATTTT. As protein: CASTHRGGNQPQHF.